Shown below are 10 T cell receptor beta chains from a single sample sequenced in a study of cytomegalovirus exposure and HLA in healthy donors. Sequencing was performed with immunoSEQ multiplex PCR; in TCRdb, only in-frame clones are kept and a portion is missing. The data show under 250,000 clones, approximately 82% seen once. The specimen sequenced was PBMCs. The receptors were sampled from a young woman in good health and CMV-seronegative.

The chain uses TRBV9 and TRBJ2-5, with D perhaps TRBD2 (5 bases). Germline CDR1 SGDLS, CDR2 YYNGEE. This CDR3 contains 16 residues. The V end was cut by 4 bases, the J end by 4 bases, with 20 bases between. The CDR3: CASSLRGGRPPETQYF. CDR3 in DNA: TGTGCCAGCAGCCTTCGAGGAGGCCGGCCCCCAGAGACCCAGTACTTC.

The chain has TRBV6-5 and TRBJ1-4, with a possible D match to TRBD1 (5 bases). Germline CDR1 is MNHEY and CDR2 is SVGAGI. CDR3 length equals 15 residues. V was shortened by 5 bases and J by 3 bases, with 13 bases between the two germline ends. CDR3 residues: CASSTTGGPNEKLFF. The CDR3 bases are TGTGCCAGCAGTACCACAGGTGGACCTAATGAAAAACTGTTTTTT.

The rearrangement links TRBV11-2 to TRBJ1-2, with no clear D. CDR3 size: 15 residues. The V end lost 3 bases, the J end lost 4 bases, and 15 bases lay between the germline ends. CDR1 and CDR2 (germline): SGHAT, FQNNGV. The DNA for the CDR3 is TGTGCCAGCAGCTTCTCCGCAGACCGAGGCTATGGCTACACCTTC. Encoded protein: CASSFSADRGYGYTF.

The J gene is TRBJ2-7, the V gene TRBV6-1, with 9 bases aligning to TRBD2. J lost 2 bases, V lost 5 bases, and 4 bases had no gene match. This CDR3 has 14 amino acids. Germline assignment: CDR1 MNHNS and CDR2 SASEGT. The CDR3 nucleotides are TGTGCCAGCAGTCGCGGGGGGGGTACCTACGAGCAGTACTTC. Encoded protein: CASSRGGGTYEQYF.

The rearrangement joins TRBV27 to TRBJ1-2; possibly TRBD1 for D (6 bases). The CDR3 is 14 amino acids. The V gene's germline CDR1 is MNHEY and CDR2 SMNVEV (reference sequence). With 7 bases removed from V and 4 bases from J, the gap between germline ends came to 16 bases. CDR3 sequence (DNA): TGTGCCAGCACCCAGACAGGAAACCTCTATGGCTACACCTTC. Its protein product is CASTQTGNLYGYTF.

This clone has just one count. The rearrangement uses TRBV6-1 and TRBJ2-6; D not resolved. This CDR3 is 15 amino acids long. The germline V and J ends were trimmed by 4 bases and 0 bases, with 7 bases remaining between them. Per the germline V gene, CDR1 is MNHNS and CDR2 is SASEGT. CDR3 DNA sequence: TGTGCCAGCAGTGGAGACATCTCTGGGGCCAACGTCCTGACTTTC. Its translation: CASSGDISGANVLTF.

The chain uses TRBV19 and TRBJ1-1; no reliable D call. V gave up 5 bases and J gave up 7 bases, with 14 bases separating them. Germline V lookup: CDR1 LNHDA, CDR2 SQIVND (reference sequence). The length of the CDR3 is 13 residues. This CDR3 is CASSPIFGGEAFF. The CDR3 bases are TGTGCCAGTAGTCCGATATTCGGCGGTGAAGCTTTCTTT.

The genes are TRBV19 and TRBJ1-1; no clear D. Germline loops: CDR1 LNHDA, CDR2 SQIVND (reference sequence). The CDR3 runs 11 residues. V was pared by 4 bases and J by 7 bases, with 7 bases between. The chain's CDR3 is CASSNMDEAFF. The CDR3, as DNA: TGTGCCAGTAGTAATATGGATGAAGCTTTCTTT.

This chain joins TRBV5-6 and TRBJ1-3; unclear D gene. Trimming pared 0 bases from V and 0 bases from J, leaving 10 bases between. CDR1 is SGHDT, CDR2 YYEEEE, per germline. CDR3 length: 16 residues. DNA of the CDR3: TGTGCCAGCAGCTTGGAGGGCACCCTCTCTGGAAACACCATATATTTT. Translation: CASSLEGTLSGNTIYF. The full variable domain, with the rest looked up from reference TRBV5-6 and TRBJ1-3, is DAGVTQSPTHLIKTRGQQVTLRCSPKSGHDTVSWYQQALGQGPQFIFQYYEEEERQRGNFPDRFSGHQFPNYSSELNVNALLLGDSALYLCASSLEGTLSGNTIYFGEGSWLTVV.

DNA for the CDR3: TGTGCCAGCAGCCCGACAGGGAGTAATTCACCCCTCCACTTT. Its protein product is CASSPTGSNSPLHF. The J gene is TRBJ1-6, the V gene TRBV7-6, with 7 bases aligning to TRBD1. The length of the CDR3 is 14 residues. The V gene's germline CDR1 is SGHVS and CDR2 FNYEAQ. The V segment lost 5 bases and the J segment 6 bases; nucleotides outside the gene matches: 4.